Listed below are T cell receptor beta chains from one sample, sequenced in a study of blood T cell repertoires in COVID-19. Sequencing used immunoSEQ multiplex PCR; TCRdb keeps in-frame clones, though not all of them. The sample holds 20,000 to 25,000 clones; 75% to 90% are singletons and the top ten take about 25%. Sequenced sample: peripheral blood. These receptors came from a human donor with active COVID-19. The donor label of this sample is uncertain. The CDR3 runs from the conserved cysteine through the conserved F or W. The order of the fields is CDR3 DNA, CDR3 protein, J gene, D gene, clone size, V gene. D genes are given only for firm matches. Not all rows give a size; the values are once, few, many and, for expanded clones, a class.

TGTGCCAGCAGCTTATTTACCGGGACAGGTGGAAACACCATATATTTT	CASSLFTGTGGNTIYF	TRBJ1-3	TRBD1	few	TRBV13
TGCGCCAGCAGTCCAGGGGGTTTCACCTACGAGCAGTACTTC	CASSPGGFTYEQYF	TRBJ2-7	TRBD1	.	TRBV23-1
TGTGCCAGCAACACAGGGAACTACGAGCAGTACTTC	CASNTGNYEQYF	TRBJ2-7	.	once	TRBV2
TGTGCCAGCAGCCGTCTAGGACAGGGGGGCTACGAGCAGTACTTC	CASSRLGQGGYEQYF	TRBJ2-7	TRBD1	.	TRBV3-1/TRBV3-2
TGTGCCAGCAGTTTTGGGACTAGCGGCTACGAGCAGTACTTC	CASSFGTSGYEQYF	TRBJ2-7	TRBD2	.	TRBV28
TGTGCCAGCAGCCCGTTGACAGGGTGGTCCTACGAGCAGTACTTC	CASSPLTGWSYEQYF	TRBJ2-7	TRBD1	.	TRBV5-5
TGCAGCGCGGCCGAGGGGACTAGCACAGATACGCAGTATTTT	CSAAEGTSTDTQYF	TRBJ2-3	.	.	TRBV29-1
TGCGCCAGCAGTGAGAATTGGGGAGCGGGCCAAGAGACCCAGTACTTC	CASSENWGAGQETQYF	TRBJ2-5	.	few	TRBV10-1
TGCGCCAGCAACGGGAACACCGGGGAGCTGTTTTTT	CASNGNTGELFF	TRBJ2-2	.	.	TRBV4-1
TGTGCCAGCAGCCCAGCGGGGGGGCCTTTTGAGCAGTTCTTC	CASSPAGGPFEQFF	TRBJ2-1	TRBD2	.	TRBV2
TGCGCCAGCAGTGAGGGTGTAGGGAGGGGCACTAATGAAAAACTGTTTTTT	CASSEGVGRGTNEKLFF	TRBJ1-4	.	.	TRBV10-2
TGTGCCAGCTCACCAGTCCTCGGGGGCAATCAGCCCCAGCATTTT	CASSPVLGGNQPQHF	TRBJ1-5	.	.	TRBV18
TGTGCCAGTAGTCAGGGTCATAGCAATCAGCCCCAGCATTTT	CASSQGHSNQPQHF	TRBJ1-5	.	.	TRBV19
TGCGCCAGCAGCCAGCGGGCTGGGGGCTACGAGCAGTACTTC	CASSQRAGGYEQYF	TRBJ2-7	.	once	TRBV5-1